The sequence of this TCR beta chain was determined in a study of early T cells in non-severe SARS-CoV-2 infection. With V trimmed by 4 bases and J by 8 bases, 8 bases remained unmatched. This CDR3 has 13 amino acids. In germline, CDR1 is SGHDT, CDR2 YYEEEE. This clonotype was seen only a few times. TCRdb called the 5' RACE reads again in MiXCR, with one record for every CDR3 protein. The sample lists 50,000 to 60,000 distinct CDR3 sequences, roughly 10% seen once, with roughly 10% in the top ten. The sample consisted of whole blood. This clonotype was obtained from an adult who was a healthcare worker with PCR-confirmed SARS-CoV-2 infection or an uninfected control (not recorded which). This chain links TRBV5-6 with TRBJ1-2; 7 positions match TRBD1. CDR3 coding DNA: TGTGCCAGCAGCACGACAGGGCCCTACGGCTACACCTTC. It specifies CASSTTGPYGYTF.